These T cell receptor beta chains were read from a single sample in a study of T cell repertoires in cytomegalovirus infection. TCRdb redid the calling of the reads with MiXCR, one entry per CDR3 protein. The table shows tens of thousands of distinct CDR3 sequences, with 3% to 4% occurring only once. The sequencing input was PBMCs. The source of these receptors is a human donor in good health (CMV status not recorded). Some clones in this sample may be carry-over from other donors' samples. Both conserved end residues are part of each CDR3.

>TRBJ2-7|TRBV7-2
CASSPGLAGMAYEQYF
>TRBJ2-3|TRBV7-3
CASSQRPSRYTDTQYF
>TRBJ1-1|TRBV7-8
CASSLTGTNTEAFF
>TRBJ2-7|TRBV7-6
CASSRGEPYEQYF
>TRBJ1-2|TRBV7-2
CASSLERADGYTF
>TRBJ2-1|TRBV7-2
CASSLVTGGYNEQFF
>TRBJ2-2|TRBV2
CASSGWGTVGTGELFF
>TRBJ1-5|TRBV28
CASSPLGNQPQHF
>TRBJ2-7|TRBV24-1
CATGRGPPREQYF
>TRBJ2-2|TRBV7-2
CASSLYRTSGRNTGELFF
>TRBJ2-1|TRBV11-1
CASSPRTSSYNEQFF
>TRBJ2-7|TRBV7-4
CASSLLRLEAYEQYF
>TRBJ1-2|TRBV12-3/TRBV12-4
CASRVGNYGYTF
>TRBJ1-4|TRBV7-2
CASSAGGGDYEKLFF
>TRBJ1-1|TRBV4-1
CASSQATVGVGTEAFF
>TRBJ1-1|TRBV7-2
CASSLIGGTEAFF
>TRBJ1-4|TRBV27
CDSRTGGEKLFF
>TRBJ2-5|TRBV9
CASSVGGTLQETQYF
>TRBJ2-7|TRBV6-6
CASSYEGSYEQYF
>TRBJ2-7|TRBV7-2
CASSLGPPGLAAHYEQYF
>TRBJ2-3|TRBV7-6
CASSPRQLNTDTQYF
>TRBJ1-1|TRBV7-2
CASSYYQGPGAFF
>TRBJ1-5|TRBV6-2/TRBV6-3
CASSPGRANQPQHF
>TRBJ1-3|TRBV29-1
CSVEEGGNTIYF